This TCR beta chain was recorded in a study of cytomegalovirus exposure and HLA in healthy donors. Study overall: Caucasian-associated ancestry cluster membership applied to around 80% of over 350 genotyped donors. General study points: Being productive about 87% or about 30% of the time was typical of most TCR beta V segments in an earlier analysis. Immune exposure information comprised only CMV serostatus. Later analysis identified a missense DCLRE1C variant that was linked to TCR beta V- and J-gene trimming.

This CDR3 is 14 amino acids long. Germline V CDR1 and CDR2: SEHNR, FQNEAQ (reference sequence). Trimming cost V 2 bases and J 4 bases; bases outside gene matches: 1. A word on this clone: Its antigen is unknown. Other DNA variants within this sample encode the same CDR3.

Vbeta (60) and Jbeta (13) primers were used in the PCR. Assay: immunoSEQ multiplex PCR; the TCRdb copy retains only in-frame clones and omits some. The table shows approximately 150,000 clones, with about 73% occurring only once. The sequenced sample consisted of PBMCs. The chain recombines TRBV7-9 with TRBJ1-5, with TRBD1 matching 8 bases. The source is a woman aged 45-60 years in good health and CMV-seropositive. CDR3 DNA sequence: TGTGCCAGCAGCTTAACAGGGGGAAATCAGCCCCAGCATTTT. It codes for CASSLTGGNQPQHF.